This T cell receptor (beta chain) came from a study of beta chain features in type 1 diabetes. On this clone itself: The antigen is unknown.

CDR3 length equals 13 residues. CDR1 MDHEN and CDR2 SYDVKM come from the germline V gene. Trimming removed 9 bases at V and 7 bases at J, with 18 bases between. Findings and limits, study-wide: Among patients with Type 1 diabetes, TCRB CDR3s were moderately but significantly shorter in every one of the four CD4+ subsets. Cells expressing TCR highly could be over-represented by cDNA sequencing.

Since all of the isolated RNA was reverse transcribed, expressed TCRB transcripts were what got sequenced. The table came from immunoSEQ multiplex PCR; TCRdb's copy has only in-frame clones and leaves some out. The table shows about 110,000 clones, with about two fifths occurring only once. Sequencing was performed on stem cell memory CD4+ T cells from blood. The chain recombines TRBV28 with TRBJ1-1, with D uncertain. The TCR comes from a woman between 18 and 30 years old in good health. The CDR3 nucleotides read TGTGCCAGTGAGAATTGGGCAGGCAGTGAAGCTTTCTTT. Protein product: CASENWAGSEAFF.